This record concerns one TCR beta chain sequence. This sample's treatment: around 19 received Ad26.COV2.S at low or high dose, single or two shots; 5 received placebo; per-sample allocation not given. The samples were gathered on day 63 after the first injection of vaccine or placebo. The record originates from a study of Ad26.COV2.S vaccination and SARS-CoV-2 variants. Sequencing was performed with immunoSEQ multiplex PCR; in TCRdb, only in-frame clones are kept and a portion is missing. Of 300,000 to 350,000 clones listed, just over 85% are singletons. Germline V lookup: CDR1 SGHVS, CDR2 FNYEAQ. The trim removed 1 base at V and 4 bases at J, leaving 7 bases unmatched. The CDR3 is 16 amino acids.

This specimen consisted of peripheral blood, obtained in a trial of Ad26.COV2.S vaccine versus placebo. This clonotype was sampled from a person aged 18-60 years who received the Ad26.COV2.S COVID-19 vaccine or a placebo. The J gene is TRBJ2-7, the V gene TRBV7-6; TRBD1 aligns across 10 bases. DNA for the CDR3: TGTGCCAGCAGCTTAGGCTTAGGACAGGGGGAATACGAGCAGTACTTC. It is translated as CASSLGLGQGEYEQYF.